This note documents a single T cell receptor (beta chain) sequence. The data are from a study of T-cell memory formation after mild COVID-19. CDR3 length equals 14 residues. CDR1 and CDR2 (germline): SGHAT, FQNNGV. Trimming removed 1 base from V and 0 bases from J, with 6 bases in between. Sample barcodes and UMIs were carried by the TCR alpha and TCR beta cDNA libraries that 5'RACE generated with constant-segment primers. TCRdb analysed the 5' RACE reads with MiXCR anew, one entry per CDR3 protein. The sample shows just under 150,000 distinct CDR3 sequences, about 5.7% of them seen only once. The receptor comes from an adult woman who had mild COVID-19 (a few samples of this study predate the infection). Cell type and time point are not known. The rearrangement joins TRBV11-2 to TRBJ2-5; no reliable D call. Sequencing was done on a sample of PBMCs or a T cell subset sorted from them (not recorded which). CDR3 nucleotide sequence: TGTGCCAGCAGCTTAGGGGTTTACCAAGAGACCCAGTACTTC. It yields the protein CASSLGVYQETQYF.